This record covers a single T cell receptor beta chain. What it binds is unknown. Distinct nucleotide sequences in the sample also encode this CDR3. The data are from a study of shared clonotypes between healthy human individuals. Trimming removed 3 bases from V and 3 bases from J, with 9 bases in between. Germline V gene lookup returns CDR1 WNHNN and CDR2 SYGVQD (reference sequence). This CDR3 has 13 residues. Study-wide results and caveats: As a rule, naive subsets had a larger estimated richness than memory subsets.

The protocol was immunoSEQ multiplex PCR, while the TCRdb copy is restricted to in-frame clones and leaves out a portion. The sample includes 1.6 million or so clones, over 95% of them seen just once. Memory CD4+ cells were the fraction left after CD45RA+ naive selection. This receptor was identified in a man in his thirties or forties in good health. The specimen was naive CD4+ T cells sorted from blood. Subset specified: CD45RA+ positively selected. This chain links TRBV10-1 with TRBJ2-7; a possible D gene is TRBD2 (5 bases). CDR3 nucleotides: TGCGCCAGCAGTGAAGGACTCGGCTACGAGCAGTACTTC. Translated, it gives CASSEGLGYEQYF.